This passage covers 9 T cell receptor beta chains from one sample sequenced in a study of vaccination and CD4 T cells after COVID-19. The antigens for these receptors are not known. The Oncomine TCR Beta short-read assay was applied to DNA of cultured CD4+ T cells. TCRdb analysed the PCR reads with MiXCR anew, one entry per CDR3 protein. In the table there are more than 15,000 distinct CDR3 sequences, approximately 53% of which are singletons. Treatment: approximately 10-day PBMC culture with coronavirus spike peptide pools or control peptides (ViraFEST assay). Source: cultured CD4+ T cells from blood, taken after SARS-CoV-2 vaccination. These receptors were collected from a human donor with COVID-19.

This clonotype showed up just a few times. The chain couples TRBV6-1 to TRBJ1-6, with 9 bases lining up with TRBD1. V lost 10 bases, J lost 10 bases, and 14 bases stayed unmatched. This CDR3 has 15 residues. Germline V CDR1 and CDR2: MNHNS, SASEGT. CDR3 protein: CATGQGGQLESPLHF. CDR3 nucleotides: TGTGCCACGGGACAGGGTGGGCAGTTGGAGTCACCCCTCCACTTT.

CDR3 coding DNA: TGTGCCAGCAACAGGGCCGGAGAGACCCAGTACTTC. This codes for CASNRAGETQYF. The J gene is TRBJ2-5, the V gene TRBV6-2 or TRBV6-3; tentative D call: TRBD1 (6 bases). Germline V gene lookup returns CDR1 MNHEY and CDR2 SVGEGT. The CDR3 runs to 12 residues. The V and J ends lost 7 bases and 4 bases respectively, with 10 bases between them.

This chain connects TRBV7-9 to TRBJ1-1; perhaps TRBD1 as D (6 bases). CDR1 SEHNR and CDR2 FQNEAQ come from the germline V gene (reference sequence). The germline V and J ends were trimmed by 3 bases and 5 bases, with 13 bases remaining between them. The CDR3 has 14 amino acids. CDR3 amino acids: CASSFGGVGTEAFF. CDR3 nucleotide sequence: TGTGCCAGCAGCTTTGGGGGCGTGGGGACTGAAGCTTTCTTT.

The V and J genes are TRBV11-2 and TRBJ2-5; 11 nucleotides line up with TRBD1. This CDR3 is built from 16 residues. Germline assignment: CDR1 SGHAT and CDR2 FQNNGV. The trim removed 7 bases at V and 1 base at J, leaving 8 bases unmatched. For the CDR3, the DNA is TGTGCCAGCAACTCTCGGGACAGGGGGAGCCAAGAGACCCAGTACTTC. Amino acid sequence: CASNSRDRGSQETQYF.

The chain joins TRBV5-5 to TRBJ2-2, with 9 bases identical to TRBD1. V shed 3 bases and J 4 bases; nucleotides not matched to a gene: 1. Germline-derived CDR1 and CDR2 are SGHKS and YYEKEE (reference sequence). This CDR3 contains 14 residues. The CDR3 loop is CASSWDRATGELFF. DNA of the CDR3: TGTGCCAGCAGCTGGGACAGGGCCACCGGGGAGCTGTTTTTT.

The CDR3 protein is CASSRTNGGTNTGELFF. The CDR3 nucleotides read TGTGCCAGCAGCAGGACTAACGGGGGGACGAACACCGGGGAGCTGTTTTTT. The gene calls are TRBV7-8 and TRBJ2-2, with TRBD2 matching over 7 bases. CDR3 length equals 17 residues. V shed 5 bases and J 0 bases; nucleotides not matched to a gene: 9. Germline CDR1 SGHVS, CDR2 FQNEAQ.

This clonotype was observed a few times. V and J are TRBV6-1 and TRBJ1-2; 7 bases agree with TRBD1. V lost 6 bases to trimming and J lost 7 bases; unmatched junction nucleotides: 8. CDR3 length: 13 residues. Germline V gene sequence: CDR1 MNHNS, CDR2 SASEGT. This CDR3 is CASRDRDSSGYTF. The CDR3 DNA reads TGTGCCAGCAGAGACAGGGACAGCTCTGGCTACACCTTC.

The chain combines TRBV7-2 with TRBJ2-7; 9 bases line up with TRBD1. V shed 4 bases and J 4 bases; nucleotides not matched to a gene: 5. This CDR3 has 14 residues. The germline V gene has CDR1 SGHTA and CDR2 FQGNSA. In nucleotides, the CDR3 is TGTGCCAGCAGCTCGACAGGGGGGCCTTACGAGCAGTACTTC. It yields the protein CASSSTGGPYEQYF.

The genes are TRBV7-8 and TRBJ1-5; 9 bases line up with TRBD1. The junction had 1 base not matched to a gene; V was cut back by 3 bases and J by 4 bases. CDR1 is SGHVS and CDR2 is FQNEAQ in the germline V gene. There are 14 residues in the CDR3. CDR3 protein: CASSFDRGNQPQHF. The DNA of the CDR3 is TGTGCCAGCAGCTTCGACAGGGGGAATCAGCCCCAGCATTTT.